These 19 T cell receptor beta chains came from one sample sequenced in a study of CD8 T cells in Susac syndrome. Random hexamers were used to reverse transcribe an amount of about 0.5 to 1 ug RNA. Each CDR3 protein is one row after TCRdb ran MiXCR on the immunoSEQ multiplex PCR reads. The sample holds approximately 120,000 distinct CDR3 sequences, about nine tenths seen once. Source material: CD8+ T cells from PBMCs. The receptors derive from a human donor in good health.

The genes are TRBV6-1 and TRBJ2-7; D is undetermined. The length of the CDR3 is 17 residues. Trimming removed 5 bases at V and 2 bases at J, with 22 bases between. Looked up from germline, CDR1 is MNHNS and CDR2 is SASEGT. The CDR3 nucleotides read TGTGCCAGCAGTCCCCGCCCCACCACGGCGGCCCCCTACGAGCAGTACTTC. Protein: CASSPRPTTAAPYEQYF.

CDR3 DNA sequence: TGTGCCAGCAGCTTGGTAGGGAAGTCCTACGAGCAGTACTTC. Translating it yields CASSLVGKSYEQYF. V usage is TRBV5-4 and J usage is TRBJ2-7; no clear D gene. V lost 0 bases and J 1 base, leaving 8 bases between the germline ends. The CDR3 loop spans 14 amino acids. Germline lookup yields CDR1 SGHNT and CDR2 YYREEE (reference sequence).

The rearrangement links TRBV19 to TRBJ1-2, with D unresolved. The CDR3 has 13 amino acids. V was trimmed by 7 bases and J by 10 bases, leaving 19 bases between them. The germline V gene has CDR1 LNHDA and CDR2 SQIVND (reference sequence). Written as DNA, the CDR3 is TGTGCCAGTATTTGGCGGAGACGGAGTGACTACACCTTC. Translated: CASIWRRRSDYTF.

The V and J genes are TRBV6-5 and TRBJ1-5; D is possibly TRBD1 (6 bases). The CDR3 sequence is 15 residues long. Germline CDR1 and CDR2: MNHEY and SVGAGI. Trimming took off 0 bases at V and 10 bases at J, with 16 bases between the two ends. The CDR3 is CASSYSISGANPQHF. The CDR3 DNA follows: TGTGCCAGCAGTTACTCGATCTCAGGGGCGAATCCCCAGCATTTT.

The rearrangement joins TRBV24-1 to TRBJ2-7; D tentatively fits TRBD1 or TRBD2 (5 bases each). Trimming left V 4 bases short and J 5 bases short, with 11 bases between. The CDR3 totals 13 residues. Germline assignment: CDR1 KGHDR and CDR2 SFDVKD. This CDR3 reads CATSEGPGDEQYF. The DNA of the CDR3 is TGTGCCACCAGTGAGGGACCGGGCGACGAGCAGTACTTC.

The rearrangement links TRBV27 to TRBJ2-7; 7 bases are a match to TRBD1. V lost 6 bases, J lost 4 bases, and 6 bases stayed unmatched. This CDR3 has 13 amino acids. Germline lookup yields CDR1 MNHEY and CDR2 SMNVEV (reference sequence). CDR3 in amino acids: CASSPDRFYEQYF. As DNA, the CDR3 is TGTGCCAGCAGCCCGGACAGGTTTTACGAGCAGTACTTC.

The rearrangement links TRBV9 to TRBJ2-1; D gene ambiguous. This CDR3 contains 12 residues. Germline CDR1 reads SGDLS; CDR2 reads YYNGEE. The V gene lost 1 base and the J gene lost 5 bases, with 4 bases spanning the gap. In DNA, the CDR3 is TGTGCCAGCAGCGTAAGAAACAATGAGCAGTTCTTC. Amino acids: CASSVRNNEQFF.

This chain connects TRBV6-2 or TRBV6-3 to TRBJ1-6; 7 positions agree with TRBD1. The germline CDR1 and CDR2 sequences are MNHEY and SVGEGT. J was trimmed by 7 bases and V by 1 base; bases with no gene match: 4. The CDR3 is 15 amino acids. CDR3 DNA: TGTGCCAGCAGTTACTTCGGGACAGCGAATTCACCCCTCCACTTT. Its protein is CASSYFGTANSPLHF.

The chain links TRBV7-2 to TRBJ2-5; a possible D gene is TRBD2 (6 bases). Trimming shortened V by 6 bases and J by 4 bases, and 18 bases separated the two germline ends. Germline V gene data show CDR1 as SGHTA and CDR2 as FQGNSA. The CDR3 is made up of 15 amino acids. CDR3 protein: CASRKGSLGGETQYF. The CDR3 DNA sequence: TGTGCCAGCAGGAAGGGTTCTTTGGGAGGAGAGACCCAGTACTTC.

This chain links TRBV12-3 or TRBV12-4 with TRBJ1-2; D is uncertain. Deletions cut 5 bases from V and 8 bases from J, with 18 bases between. The CDR3 has 14 amino acids. The CDR3 DNA follows: TGTGCCAGCAGTCCTCGTGCGGCAGAAAGCGGCTACACCTTC. It yields the protein CASSPRAAESGYTF.

The rearrangement uses TRBV19 and TRBJ1-5, with D uncertain. This CDR3 comprises 15 residues. From germline, CDR1 is LNHDA and CDR2 SQIVND (reference sequence). The V gene lost 7 bases and the J gene lost 0 bases, with 13 bases spanning the gap. In DNA form, the CDR3 reads TGTGCCAGTACGGCATGGGTGGATAGCAATCAGCCCCAGCATTTT. Residues: CASTAWVDSNQPQHF.

The chain employs TRBV7-2 and TRBJ2-7; maybe TRBD2 (6 bases). This CDR3 has 14 amino acids. In germline, CDR1 is SGHTA, CDR2 FQGNSA. V dropped 5 bases and J dropped 1 base, with 12 bases sitting between them. CDR3 nucleotide sequence: TGTGCCAGCAGCCCGGGGACTCTTTCCTACGAGCAGTACTTC. Protein product: CASSPGTLSYEQYF. The full variable domain, in which reference TRBV7-2 and TRBJ2-7 provide the parts outside the CDR3, is GAGVSQSPSNKVTEKGKDVELRCDPISGHTALYWYRQSLGQGLEFLIYFQGNSAPDKSGLPSDRFSAERTGGSVSTLTIQRTQQEDSAVYLCASSPGTLSYEQYFGPGTRLTVT.

This chain connects TRBV4-1 to TRBJ2-7, with D uncertain. The CDR3 sequence is 14 residues long. The germline gives CDR1 MGHRA, CDR2 YSYEKL. V was trimmed by 1 base and J by 4 bases, leaving 11 bases between them. CDR3 nucleotide sequence: TGCGCCAGCAGCCAAGCGTTATCGCAGTACGAGCAGTACTTC. The encoded protein is CASSQALSQYEQYF.

The rearrangement uses TRBV2 and TRBJ1-2; possible D gene TRBD1, 5 bases. Between the trimmed V and J ends, which lost 5 bases and 7 bases, there was a span of 17 bases. There are 14 residues in the CDR3. Germline V gene lookup returns CDR1 SNHLY and CDR2 FYNNEI. CDR3 nucleotides: TGTGCCAGCAGTCAAAGGGCGGCAGGGAGTGGCTACACCTTC. This gives the protein CASSQRAAGSGYTF.

The gene calls are TRBV12-3 or TRBV12-4 and TRBJ1-5; 7 positions match TRBD1. The ends lost 5 bases at V and 7 bases at J; junction bases unmatched: 5. This CDR3 has 13 residues. CDR3 sequence (DNA): TGTGCCAGCAGTACCTCCAGGGGGCAGCCCCAGCATTTT. It yields the protein CASSTSRGQPQHF.

The genes are TRBV6-5 and TRBJ2-1, with D possibly matching TRBD1 (5 bases). CDR1 is MNHEY and CDR2 is SVGAGI in the germline V gene. The CDR3 is 14 amino acids. Trimming stripped 0 bases from V and 4 bases from J, with 7 bases between. In DNA, the CDR3 is TGTGCCAGCAGTTACTCGACAGAATACAATGAGCAGTTCTTC. Translation gives CASSYSTEYNEQFF.

The genes are TRBV19 and TRBJ2-3, with 7 bases that match TRBD2. The CDR3 extends over 14 amino acids. The V and J ends lost 10 bases and 2 bases, in that order; junction bases with no gene match: 9. CDR1 LNHDA and CDR2 SQIVND come from the germline V gene (reference sequence). The CDR3 DNA follows: TGTGCCACCTCTAGCGGATTGGCCACAGATACGCAGTATTTT. Its protein product is CATSSGLATDTQYF.

The V gene is TRBV19, the J gene TRBJ1-2, with D possibly matching TRBD1 (5 bases). Germline V gene lookup returns CDR1 LNHDA and CDR2 SQIVND (reference sequence). V gave up 3 bases and J gave up 8 bases, with 16 bases separating them. This CDR3 is 14 amino acids long. CDR3 region: CASSMEQEPIGYTF. In nucleotides, the CDR3 is TGTGCCAGTAGTATGGAACAGGAACCCATCGGCTACACCTTC. Full variable domain (missing parts from reference TRBV19 and TRBJ1-2): DGGITQSPKYLFRKEGQNVTLSCEQNLNHDAMYWYRQDPGQGLRLIYYSQIVNDFQKGDIAEGYSVSREKKESFPLTVTSAQKNPTAFYLCASSMEQEPIGYTFGSGTRLTVV.

The rearrangement joins TRBV7-2 to TRBJ2-1; D tentatively reads TRBD1 or TRBD2 (5 bases each). V was clipped by 7 bases and J by 0 bases, with 19 bases between them. Germline loops: CDR1 SGHTA, CDR2 FQGNSA. CDR3 size: 17 residues. Written as DNA, the CDR3 is TGTGCCAGCACCGGGCCGGGACGCCCTAGCTCCTACAATGAGCAGTTCTTC. Encoded protein: CASTGPGRPSSYNEQFF.